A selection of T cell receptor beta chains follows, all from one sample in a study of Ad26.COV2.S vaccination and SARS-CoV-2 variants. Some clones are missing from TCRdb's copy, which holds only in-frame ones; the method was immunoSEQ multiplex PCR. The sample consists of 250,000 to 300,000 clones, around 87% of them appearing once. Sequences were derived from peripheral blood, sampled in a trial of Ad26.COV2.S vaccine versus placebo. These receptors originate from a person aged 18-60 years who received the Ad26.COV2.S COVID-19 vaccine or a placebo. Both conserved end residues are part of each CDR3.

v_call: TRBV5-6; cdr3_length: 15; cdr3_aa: CASSHLAGGYYEQYF
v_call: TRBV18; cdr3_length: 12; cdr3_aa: CASSSGKNIQYF
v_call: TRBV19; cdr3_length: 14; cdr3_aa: CASSFPEGGQPQHF
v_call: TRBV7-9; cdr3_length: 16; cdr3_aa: CASSPRGGRSNNEQFF
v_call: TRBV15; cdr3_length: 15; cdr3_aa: CATRFRGQGDEPQHF
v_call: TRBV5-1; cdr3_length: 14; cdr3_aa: CASSLGQLQETQYF
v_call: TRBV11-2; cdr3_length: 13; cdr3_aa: CASSPFGGYEQYF
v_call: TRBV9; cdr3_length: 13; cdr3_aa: CASSPLRGSPLHF
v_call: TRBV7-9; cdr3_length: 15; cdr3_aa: CASSSIQGNNSPLHF
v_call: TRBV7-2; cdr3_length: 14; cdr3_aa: CASSLNPGANVLTF
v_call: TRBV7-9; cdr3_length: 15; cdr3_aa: CASSLGLQGGYGYTF
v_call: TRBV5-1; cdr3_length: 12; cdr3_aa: CASSPQGVEQYF
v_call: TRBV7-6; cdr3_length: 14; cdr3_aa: CASSLAGGDYEQYF
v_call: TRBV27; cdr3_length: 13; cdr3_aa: CASSPGPRREQYF
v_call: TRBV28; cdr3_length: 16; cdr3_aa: CASTPFQWGSKNIQYF
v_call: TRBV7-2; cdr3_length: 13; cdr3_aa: CASSFGEFYGYTF
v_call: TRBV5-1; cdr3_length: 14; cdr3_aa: CASSGGQGRETQYF
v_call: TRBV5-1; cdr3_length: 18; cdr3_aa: CASSITTGSPFSGNTIYF
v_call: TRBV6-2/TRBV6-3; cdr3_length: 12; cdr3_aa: CASSDWVHEQFF
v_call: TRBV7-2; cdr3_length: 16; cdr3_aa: CASSLLPGRAAWEQFF
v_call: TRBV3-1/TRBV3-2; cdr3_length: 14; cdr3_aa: CASSHRQSPREQYF
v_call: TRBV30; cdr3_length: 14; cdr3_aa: CAWDSLSYNSPLHF
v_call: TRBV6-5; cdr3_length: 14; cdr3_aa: CASRPADRGYGYTF
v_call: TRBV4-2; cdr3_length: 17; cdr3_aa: CASSRKGRQSLNTEAFF
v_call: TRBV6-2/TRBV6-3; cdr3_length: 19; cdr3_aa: CASSYPSRESTSGTDTQYF
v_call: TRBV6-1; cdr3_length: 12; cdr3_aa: CATRGGAYEQYF
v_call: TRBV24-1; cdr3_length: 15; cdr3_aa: CATRQGVSGGTEAFF
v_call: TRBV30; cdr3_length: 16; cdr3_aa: CAWTPLDSLGNQPQHF
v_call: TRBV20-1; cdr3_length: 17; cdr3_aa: CSASSSGTGGVYGGYTF
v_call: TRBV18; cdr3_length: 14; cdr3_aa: CASSPSDGGTEAFF
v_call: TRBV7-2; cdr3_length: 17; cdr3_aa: CASSLEVGREPRMEAFF
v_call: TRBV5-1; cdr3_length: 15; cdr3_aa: CASSLGGTGGTEAFF
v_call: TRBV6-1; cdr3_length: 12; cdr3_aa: CASSEWSGELFF
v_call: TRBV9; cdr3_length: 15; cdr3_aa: CASSVAGQVNEKLFF
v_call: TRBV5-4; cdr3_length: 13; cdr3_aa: CASSPDSNYGYTF
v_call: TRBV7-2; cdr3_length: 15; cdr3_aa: CASGPGASRTQTQYF
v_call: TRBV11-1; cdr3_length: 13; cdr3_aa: CASSQLLGNIQYF
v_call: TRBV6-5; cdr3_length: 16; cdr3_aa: CASSYSSTGINYGYTF
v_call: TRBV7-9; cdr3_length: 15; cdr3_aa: CASSTPTGELYEQYF
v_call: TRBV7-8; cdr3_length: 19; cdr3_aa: CASSLYRVQRVLRKETQYF
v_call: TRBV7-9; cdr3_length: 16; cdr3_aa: CASSLGLAGDTETQYF
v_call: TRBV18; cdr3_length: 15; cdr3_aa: CASSPLATVNTEAFF
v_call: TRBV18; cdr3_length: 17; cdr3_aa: CASSILPRTWTNTEAFF
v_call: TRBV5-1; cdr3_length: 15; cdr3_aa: CASSPADRADYEQYF
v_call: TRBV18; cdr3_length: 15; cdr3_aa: CASSPLGIRGNEQFF
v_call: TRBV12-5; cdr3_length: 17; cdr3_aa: CASGLVRALSSGNTIYF
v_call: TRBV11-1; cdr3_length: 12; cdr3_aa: CASSQHPGGYTF
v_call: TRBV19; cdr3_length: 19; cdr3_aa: CASSSPRDRGYTGRSEAFF
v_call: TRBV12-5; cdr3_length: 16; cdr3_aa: CASGLPLPDSPYEQYF
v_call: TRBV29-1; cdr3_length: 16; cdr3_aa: CSGTGLAGAQGETQYF
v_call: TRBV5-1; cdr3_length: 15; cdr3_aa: CASSWELQGNYGYTF
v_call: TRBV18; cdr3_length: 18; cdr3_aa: CASSPTRQQAASNYGYTF
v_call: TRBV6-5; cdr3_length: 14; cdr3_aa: CASSYLRQGPKAFF
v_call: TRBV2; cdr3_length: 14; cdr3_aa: CASSTQANTGELFF
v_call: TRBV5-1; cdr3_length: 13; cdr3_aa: CASSPDSGQPQHF
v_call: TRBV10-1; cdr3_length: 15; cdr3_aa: CASSERGQGINEQFF
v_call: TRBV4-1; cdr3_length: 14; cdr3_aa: CASRAVSAPHRAFF
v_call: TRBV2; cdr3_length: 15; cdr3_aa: CASSGIGQGAGGYTF
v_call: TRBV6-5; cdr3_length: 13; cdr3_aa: CASRAWDGTEAFF